This is a list of T cell receptor beta chains from one sample in a study of post-analysis software for immune sequencing data. One entry per CDR3 protein results from TCRdb running MiXCR on the PCR reads. Found here are 400,000 to 500,000 distinct CDR3 sequences, roughly 38% of them singletons; the top ten hold 6.5% to 8%. The sequencing input was blood. The source of these receptors is a girl aged 2-10 years with multiple sclerosis. The CDR3 runs from the conserved cysteine through the conserved F or W.

>TRBV7-2
CASSFRGGDGVNTQYF
>TRBV12-3/TRBV12-4
CAGSPRQGSDSPLHF
>TRBV7-3
CASSANTGGDTQYF
>TRBV18
CASSIRPPGHTDQPQHF
>TRBV20-1
CSATVYSNQPQHF
>TRBV12-3/TRBV12-4
CASSPQREARNEQFF
>TRBV4-1
CASSQSGKGDSNQPQHF
>TRBV20-1
CSASLGHNEKLFF
>TRBV7-8
CASSLLGKGGPPEQFF
>TRBV7-9
CASSLNGAGGYTF
>TRBV7-9
CASSFSGGRGRDTEAFF
>TRBV28
CASSLGREDTEAFF
>TRBV5-6
CASSSRRRGSYNEQFF
>TRBV7-3
CASSLTTGSPEQFF
>TRBV15
CATSSQVDRQETQYF
>TRBV28
CACSLQAGGSNEQFF
>TRBV6-2/TRBV6-3
CASIRGRIAVAGELFF
>TRBV5-1
CASSPGNGAGELFF
>TRBV6-5
CASSYSRGHEQYF
>TRBV10-3
CAISARDIWQGHGYTF
>TRBV9
CASSVGVWDSNEKLFF
>TRBV12-3/TRBV12-4
CASSYGWNTGELFF
>TRBV25-1
CASSIPGVYGYTF
>TRBV5-5
CASSLGQANNEQFF
>TRBV5-1
CASSPGTVDDQYNSPLHF
>TRBV2
CASSPQGLTQPQHF
>TRBV7-2
CASSWDSGEQFF